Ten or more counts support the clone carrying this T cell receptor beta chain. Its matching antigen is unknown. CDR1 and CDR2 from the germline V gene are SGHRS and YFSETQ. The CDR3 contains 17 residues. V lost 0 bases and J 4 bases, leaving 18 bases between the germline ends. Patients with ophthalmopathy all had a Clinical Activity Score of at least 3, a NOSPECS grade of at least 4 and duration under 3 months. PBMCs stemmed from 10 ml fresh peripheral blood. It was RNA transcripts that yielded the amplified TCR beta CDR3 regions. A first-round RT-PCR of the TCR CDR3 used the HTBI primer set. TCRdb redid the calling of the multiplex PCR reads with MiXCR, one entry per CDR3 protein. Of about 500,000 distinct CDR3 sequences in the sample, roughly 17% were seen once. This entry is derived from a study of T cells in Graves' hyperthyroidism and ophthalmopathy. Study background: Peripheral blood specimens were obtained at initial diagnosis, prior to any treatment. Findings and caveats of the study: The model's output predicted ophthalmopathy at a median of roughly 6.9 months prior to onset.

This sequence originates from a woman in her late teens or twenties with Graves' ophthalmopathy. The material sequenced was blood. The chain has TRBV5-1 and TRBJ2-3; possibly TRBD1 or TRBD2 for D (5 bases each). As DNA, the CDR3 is TGCGCCAGCAGCTTGGGACTCGGGACCGTAGGACCAGATACGCAGTATTTT. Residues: CASSLGLGTVGPDTQYF.